A selection of T cell receptor beta chains follows, all from one sample in a study of blood T cell repertoires in COVID-19. Libraries were prepared by immunoSEQ multiplex PCR; TCRdb keeps only in-frame clonotypes and omits some of them. The sample lists approximately 150,000 clones; approximately 90% were seen once. Sequencing used peripheral blood. Receptor source: a woman aged 45-59 years with active or convalescent COVID-19. CDR3s include the opening cysteine and the closing phenylalanine or tryptophan. The D gene is left open where the match is weak. Clone size is stated in some rows and not others, as once, few, many or a class when expanded.

TRBV29-1	TRBJ2-1	TRBD1	NA	TGCAGCGTTGGTGGGAACAGGGGAAATTACAATGAGCAGTTCTTC	CSVGGNRGNYNEQFF
TRBV28	TRBJ1-1	NA	NA	TGTGCCCATCAGCGGGGCTACACTGAAGCTTTCTTT	CAHQRGYTEAFF
TRBV28	TRBJ1-1	NA	NA	TGTGCCAGCAGTTACATGACAGAGAACACTGAAGCTTTCTTT	CASSYMTENTEAFF
TRBV7-8	TRBJ2-7	TRBD2	NA	TGTGCCAGCAGCTTAGAAGTCCCCCTAGCGGGGGGGACCTACGAGCAGTACTTC	CASSLEVPLAGGTYEQYF
TRBV9	TRBJ1-5	NA	NA	TGTGCCAGCAGCGTATCTTCAAACAACAATCAGCCCCAGCATTTT	CASSVSSNNNQPQHF
TRBV5-4	TRBJ2-4	NA	NA	TGTGCCAGCAGCCCCGGTGGAGGCCTAAACATTCAGTACTTC	CASSPGGGLNIQYF
TRBV3-1/TRBV3-2	TRBJ2-3	TRBD2	NA	TGTGCCAGCAGCCCAAGGTGGCTAGCGGGCCGTGAGGGGAATACGCAGTATTTT	CASSPRWLAGREGNTQYF
TRBV4-1	TRBJ2-3	NA	NA	TGCGCCAGCAGTTTAGTCCCCCTCAACACAGATACGCAGTATTTT	CASSLVPLNTDTQYF
TRBV27	TRBJ2-5	TRBD2	NA	TGTGCCAGCAGTTATAGGGGAGGGGAGACCCAGTACTTC	CASSYRGGETQYF
TRBV9	TRBJ2-2	NA	NA	TGTGCCAGCAGAGTAGGAGCAGGGGAAAATGACGGGGAGCTGTTTTTT	CASRVGAGENDGELFF
TRBV4-3	TRBJ2-7	TRBD1	NA	TGCGCCAGCAGCCAAGTGACCGGGACAGGGGGCGGTTGGGAGCAGTACTTC	CASSQVTGTGGGWEQYF
TRBV9	TRBJ2-7	TRBD2	once	TGTGCCAGCAGCGGAAGCGGGGGGACCTCCTACGAGCAGTACTTC	CASSGSGGTSYEQYF
TRBV7-6	TRBJ2-7	TRBD1	NA	TGTGCCAGCAGCCAGGAGACAGGGACCTACGAGCAGTACTTC	CASSQETGTYEQYF
TRBV2	TRBJ2-1	NA	NA	TGTGCCAGCAGAATTGGGGCGGGATCCTACAATGAGCAGTTCTTC	CASRIGAGSYNEQFF
TRBV13	TRBJ1-1	NA	few	TGTGCCAGCAGCTTCAGGGGTGGCATGAACACTGAAGCTTTCTTT	CASSFRGGMNTEAFF
TRBV4-3	TRBJ1-6	NA	once	TGCGCCAGCAGCCAAGGTTTGGGGCAGATCTATAATTCACCCCTCCACTTT	CASSQGLGQIYNSPLHF
TRBV6-5	TRBJ2-3	TRBD2	NA	TGTGCCAGCAGTTCGGGACTAGCAGGGGCAGATACGCAGTATTTT	CASSSGLAGADTQYF
TRBV11-3	TRBJ1-1	TRBD1	NA	TGTGCCAGCATCGACAGGGTGGACACTGAAGCTTTCTTT	CASIDRVDTEAFF
TRBV6-5	TRBJ2-6	TRBD2	NA	TGTGCCAGCAGTCCGGGGGGATCCGGGGCCAACGTCCTGACTTTC	CASSPGGSGANVLTF
TRBV27	TRBJ1-4	TRBD1	few	TGTGCCAGCAGTTCCATTACCGGGACAGGGATCGAAAAACTGTTTTTT	CASSSITGTGIEKLFF
TRBV11-2	TRBJ2-3	TRBD2	NA	TGTGCCAGCAGCCTAGGGCTAGCGGGAGATACGCAGTATTTT	CASSLGLAGDTQYF
TRBV7-3	TRBJ2-1	NA	NA	TGTGCCAGCAGCCCCGGGTCACGAAATGAGCAGTTCTTC	CASSPGSRNEQFF
TRBV14	TRBJ2-3	TRBD1	NA	TGTGCCAGCAGCCGCAGAGGACAGGGTCTCACAGATACGCAGTATTTT	CASSRRGQGLTDTQYF
TRBV10-3	TRBJ2-1	TRBD2	NA	TGTGCCATCAGTCGGGCGGGAGTGGAAGATGAGCAGTTCTTC	CAISRAGVEDEQFF
TRBV19	TRBJ1-4	TRBD1	NA	TGTGCCAGTAGTCCTTGGACAGGGCGGAATGAAAAACTGTTTTTT	CASSPWTGRNEKLFF
TRBV29-1	TRBJ1-1	NA	NA	TGCAGCGTTGAAGTGTCTAGGAACACTGAAGCTTTCTTT	CSVEVSRNTEAFF
TRBV3-1/TRBV3-2	TRBJ1-6	NA	NA	TGTGCCAGCCGCAGGGAGGGAGCCAATTCACCCCTCCACTTT	CASRREGANSPLHF
TRBV15	TRBJ1-5	NA	few	TGTGCCACCAGCGGATGGACAAGGGGCAATCAGCCCCAGCATTTT	CATSGWTRGNQPQHF
TRBV5-1	TRBJ1-1	NA	NA	TGCGCCAGCAGCTCCATGACAGGTAGGACTGAAGCTTTCTTT	CASSSMTGRTEAFF
TRBV6-5	TRBJ1-4	TRBD1	few	TGTGCCAGCAGTTCCTGGGACAGCCCCCATGAAAAACTGTTTTTT	CASSSWDSPHEKLFF
TRBV5-1	TRBJ2-7	TRBD2	NA	TGCGCCAGCAGCTTGGGGACTAGCGGGGGTTCCTCCTACGAGCAGTACTTC	CASSLGTSGGSSYEQYF
TRBV7-8	TRBJ1-3	NA	NA	TGTGCCAGCAGCCCAACGGGGAACACCATATATTTT	CASSPTGNTIYF
TRBV18	TRBJ1-3	NA	NA	TGTGCCAGCTCACCGGGGCCGGCTCGGACTGGAAACACCATATATTTT	CASSPGPARTGNTIYF
TRBV4-2	TRBJ1-2	TRBD1	NA	TGTGCCAGCTGGGGACAGGGGCCCCATGGCTACACCTTC	CASWGQGPHGYTF
TRBV4-2	TRBJ1-1	NA	once	TGTGCCAGCAGCCTTGAAGCTATGAACACTGAAGCTTTCTTT	CASSLEAMNTEAFF
TRBV30	TRBJ1-5	NA	NA	TGTGCCTGGAACCGTGGGAGTCAGCCCCAGCATTTT	CAWNRGSQPQHF
TRBV7-3	TRBJ2-1	TRBD2	once	TGTGCCAGCAGCTTGGTGACTAGCGGGAGACGGGGCTACAATGAGCAGTTCTTC	CASSLVTSGRRGYNEQFF
TRBV10-1	TRBJ2-1	NA	NA	TGCGCCAGCCCGGGTGAGGGCCAAGGGTGGAATGAGCAGTTCTTC	CASPGEGQGWNEQFF
TRBV5-1	TRBJ2-3	NA	once	TGCGCCAGCAGTCTCGACTTTTCCTTCACAGATACGCAGTATTTT	CASSLDFSFTDTQYF
TRBV28	TRBJ2-7	NA	few	TGTGCCAGCAAGCGGACCGGGGGTACCTACGAGCAGTACTTC	CASKRTGGTYEQYF
TRBV24-1	TRBJ1-2	TRBD1	NA	TGTGCCACCAGTGATTTGCAACCAGGGGGCGCGGAAGGCTACACCTTC	CATSDLQPGGAEGYTF
TRBV6-5	TRBJ2-2	NA	once	TGTGCCAGCAGCTCGGCCGGGGAGCTGTTTTTT	CASSSAGELFF
TRBV28	TRBJ1-4	NA	NA	TGTGCCAGCAGGGGGCCGACAAACCTGTTTTTT	CASRGPTNLFF
TRBV6-5	TRBJ1-1	NA	NA	TGTGCCAGCCGGAGGGGCAGGTGGAACACTGAAGCTTTCTTT	CASRRGRWNTEAFF
TRBV18	TRBJ2-3	TRBD2	NA	TGTGCCAGCTCACCACCCACTAGCGGGAGGAGGACAGATACGCAGTATTTT	CASSPPTSGRRTDTQYF
TRBV7-3	TRBJ2-1	NA	NA	TGTGCCAGCAGCTCCGGGGGGGACAGTATCGATGAGCAGTTCTTC	CASSSGGDSIDEQFF
TRBV5-1	TRBJ2-2	TRBD1	NA	TGCGCCACCAGACCGGGACAGGGAATCACCGGGGAGCTGTTTTTT	CATRPGQGITGELFF
TRBV7-3	TRBJ2-3	TRBD2	once	TGTGCCAGCAGCCTGGGGGTTGAAGCGGGAGCGGGCACAGATACGCAGTATTTT	CASSLGVEAGAGTDTQYF
TRBV4-3	TRBJ1-6	NA	few	TGCGCCAGCAGCCAAGACAGGGAGGATTCACCCCTCCACTTT	CASSQDREDSPLHF
TRBV20-1	TRBJ2-3	TRBD2	NA	TGCAGTGCTAGTACTCAGCGGGGGGGGTCAGATACGCAGTATTTT	CSASTQRGGSDTQYF